This T cell receptor beta chain was recorded in a study of blood T cell repertoires in COVID-19. About the study: COVID-19 samples, acute and convalescent, were from the United States, Italy and Spain.

TCRdb's copy holds only in-frame clones and misses some; the assay was immunoSEQ multiplex PCR. The top ten clones hold roughly 3.3% of a sample with 120,000 or so clones, 88% of them seen once. The sequencing sample was made of peripheral blood. The receptor's source is a woman in her forties or fifties with acute or convalescent COVID-19.

The DNA of the CDR3 is TGTGCCAGCAGCCCCGGCCTGCGAGGACTCCGGGAGACCCAGTACTTC. The encoded protein is CASSPGLRGLRETQYF. V gene TRBV3-1 (or the pseudogene TRBV3-2) combines with J gene TRBJ2-5; possibly TRBD2 for D (5 bases). CDR1 is LGHDT and CDR2 is YNNKEL in the germline V gene (reference sequence). V was pared by 4 bases and J by 5 bases, with 20 bases between. This CDR3 comprises 16 residues.